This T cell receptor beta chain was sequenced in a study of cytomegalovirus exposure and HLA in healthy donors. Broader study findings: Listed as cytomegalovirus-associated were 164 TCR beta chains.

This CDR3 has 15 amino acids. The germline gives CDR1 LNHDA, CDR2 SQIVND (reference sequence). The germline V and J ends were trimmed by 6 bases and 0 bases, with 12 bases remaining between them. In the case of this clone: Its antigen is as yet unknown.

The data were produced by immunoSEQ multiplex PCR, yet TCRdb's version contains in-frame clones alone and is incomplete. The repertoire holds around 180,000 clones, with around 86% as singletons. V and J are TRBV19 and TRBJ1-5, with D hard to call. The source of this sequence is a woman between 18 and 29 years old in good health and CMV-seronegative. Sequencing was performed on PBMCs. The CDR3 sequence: CASSLTEYSNQPQHF. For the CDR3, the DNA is TGTGCCAGTAGCCTCACAGAATATAGCAATCAGCCCCAGCATTTT.